This T cell receptor (beta chain) was profiled in a study of identical twins. General study findings and limits: Within beta out-of-frame sequences, the excess sharing observed between twins was weaker. Twins shared out-of-frame alpha sequences with excess low generation probability. The analysis was cross-sectional rather than longitudinal within donors.

Turning to this clonotype: Its antigen is undetermined.

Through template switching, a universal primer site was introduced, and the cDNA contained unique molecular identifiers. TCRdb redid the calling of the 5' RACE reads with MiXCR, one entry per CDR3 protein. The table lists about 920,000 distinct CDR3 sequences, more than 9% of them singletons. The CDR3 runs to 18 residues. Trimming stripped 3 bases from V and 0 bases from J, with 18 bases between. The germline V gene encodes CDR1 LNHNV and CDR2 YYDKDF (reference sequence). The same data also contributed to another study, on yellow fever vaccine responses in identical twins.

The chain links TRBV15 to TRBJ2-1, with D perhaps matching TRBD1 or TRBD2 (7 bases each). The TCR comes from a woman younger than 30 in good health. Sequencing used PBMCs. The CDR3 region has the DNA TGTGCCACCAGCAGTCCCGGGACAGCGGGAAGCTCCTACAATGAGCAGTTCTTC. Residues: CATSSPGTAGSSYNEQFF.